A selection of T cell receptor beta chains follows, all from one sample in a study of PD-1 blockade in classical Hodgkin lymphoma. Measured with immunoSEQ multiplex PCR; TCRdb has only the in-frame clones, and not every one. The sample lists just over 60,000 clones, approximately 89% occurring once. The input for sequencing was peripheral blood mononuclear cells (PBMCs), taken at baseline. Receptors originate from a human donor with classical Hodgkin lymphoma. The CDR3 runs from the conserved cysteine through the conserved F or W. The order of the fields is J gene, D gene, CDR3 length, clone size, V gene, CDR3 DNA, CDR3 protein. The D gene is left open where the match is weak. Not all rows give a size; the values are once, few, many and, for expanded clones, a class.

j_call: TRBJ2-1
d_call: .
cdr3_length: 15
clone_size: .
v_call: TRBV6-1
cdr3_nt: TGTGCCAGCAGACGACGGGGGAGCTCCTACAATGAGCAGTTCTTC
cdr3_aa: CASRRRGSSYNEQFF

j_call: TRBJ2-3
d_call: TRBD1
cdr3_length: 13
clone_size: .
v_call: TRBV6-4
cdr3_nt: TGTGCCAGCAGCGCTACAGGGGTGGATACGCAGTATTTT
cdr3_aa: CASSATGVDTQYF

j_call: TRBJ2-3
d_call: TRBD2
cdr3_length: 15
clone_size: .
v_call: TRBV28
cdr3_nt: TGTGCCAGCAGCTCGGGGGGGGCCGGGGCAGATACGCAGTATTTT
cdr3_aa: CASSSGGAGADTQYF

j_call: TRBJ2-1
d_call: .
cdr3_length: 14
clone_size: .
v_call: TRBV12-1
cdr3_nt: TGTGCCAGCAGCTTTGGGGGGGACTACAATGAGCAGTTCTTC
cdr3_aa: CASSFGGDYNEQFF

j_call: TRBJ2-1
d_call: TRBD1
cdr3_length: 12
clone_size: .
v_call: TRBV7-8
cdr3_nt: TGTGCCAGCAGACCACAGGGGGGTGAGCAGTTCTTC
cdr3_aa: CASRPQGGEQFF

j_call: TRBJ1-4
d_call: TRBD1
cdr3_length: 15
clone_size: .
v_call: TRBV4-1
cdr3_nt: TGCGCCAGCAGCATAAGCGGGACAGCAAATGAAAAACTGTTTTTT
cdr3_aa: CASSISGTANEKLFF

j_call: TRBJ2-7
d_call: TRBD1
cdr3_length: 14
clone_size: .
v_call: TRBV6-5
cdr3_nt: TGTGCCAGCACCTTGGGGACAGGGGTCTACGAGCAGTACTTC
cdr3_aa: CASTLGTGVYEQYF

j_call: TRBJ2-5
d_call: TRBD2
cdr3_length: 15
clone_size: .
v_call: TRBV28
cdr3_nt: TGTGCCAGCAGTTTCCCGGGACTAGCAAGGGAGACCCAGTACTTC
cdr3_aa: CASSFPGLARETQYF

j_call: TRBJ1-2
d_call: .
cdr3_length: 12
clone_size: .
v_call: TRBV5-1
cdr3_nt: TGCGCCAGCAGCTTGGCCTGGGGCGGCTACACCTTC
cdr3_aa: CASSLAWGGYTF

j_call: TRBJ1-1
d_call: .
cdr3_length: 13
clone_size: .
v_call: TRBV27
cdr3_nt: TGTGCCAGCAGTTTCCCCGGGGGCCTGGAAGCTTTCTTT
cdr3_aa: CASSFPGGLEAFF

j_call: TRBJ1-2
d_call: .
cdr3_length: 15
clone_size: .
v_call: TRBV19
cdr3_nt: TGTGCCAGTAGCGAGCAACGGGGAGCCCAAGGAGGCTACACCTTC
cdr3_aa: CASSEQRGAQGGYTF

j_call: TRBJ2-1
d_call: TRBD1
cdr3_length: 17
clone_size: .
v_call: TRBV7-9
cdr3_nt: TGTGCCAGCAGCCGCCTGACAGGGGGGCTTGGGAGCCATGAGCAGTTCTTC
cdr3_aa: CASSRLTGGLGSHEQFF

j_call: TRBJ2-5
d_call: TRBD2
cdr3_length: 12
clone_size: .
v_call: TRBV29-1
cdr3_nt: TGCACGACTAGCGGGGGGGAAGAGACCCAGTACTTC
cdr3_aa: CTTSGGEETQYF

j_call: TRBJ2-1
d_call: TRBD2
cdr3_length: 18
clone_size: once
v_call: TRBV19
cdr3_nt: TGTGCCAGTAGTTTGGCGGGGGGCACCTCGCTCTCCTACAATGAGCAGTTCTTC
cdr3_aa: CASSLAGGTSLSYNEQFF

j_call: TRBJ2-7
d_call: .
cdr3_length: 14
clone_size: .
v_call: TRBV5-6
cdr3_nt: TGTGCCAGCAGCGGGGGGGCCACCTTCTACGAGCAGTACTTC
cdr3_aa: CASSGGATFYEQYF

j_call: TRBJ1-1
d_call: .
cdr3_length: 11
clone_size: .
v_call: TRBV29-1
cdr3_nt: TGCAGCGTTCTAGGTAGCACTGAAGCTTTCTTT
cdr3_aa: CSVLGSTEAFF

j_call: TRBJ2-7
d_call: TRBD2
cdr3_length: 14
clone_size: .
v_call: TRBV11-2
cdr3_nt: TGTGCCAGCAGCTCCCAGCGGGGGTCCTACGAGCAGTACTTC
cdr3_aa: CASSSQRGSYEQYF

j_call: TRBJ1-2
d_call: .
cdr3_length: 14
clone_size: few
v_call: TRBV13
cdr3_nt: TGTGCCAGCAGCTTACAACAGGGCGTGTATGGCTACACCTTC
cdr3_aa: CASSLQQGVYGYTF

j_call: TRBJ1-5
d_call: .
cdr3_length: 16
clone_size: .
v_call: TRBV10-3
cdr3_nt: TGTGCCATCAGTGAGAGGGGAGGGACGAGCAATCAGCCCCAGCATTTT
cdr3_aa: CAISERGGTSNQPQHF

j_call: TRBJ1-3
d_call: TRBD1
cdr3_length: 15
clone_size: .
v_call: TRBV9
cdr3_nt: TGTGCCAGCAGCGTCCAACAGGGGTCGGGAAACACCATATATTTT
cdr3_aa: CASSVQQGSGNTIYF